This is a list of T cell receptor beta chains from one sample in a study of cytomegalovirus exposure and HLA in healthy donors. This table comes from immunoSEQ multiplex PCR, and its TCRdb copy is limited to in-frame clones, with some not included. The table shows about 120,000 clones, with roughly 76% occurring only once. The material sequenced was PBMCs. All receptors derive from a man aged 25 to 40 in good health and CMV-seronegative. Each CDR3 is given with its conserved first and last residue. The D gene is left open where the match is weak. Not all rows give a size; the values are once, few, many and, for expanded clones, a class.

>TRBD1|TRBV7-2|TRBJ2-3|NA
TGTGCCAGCAGCGGACAGGGTTCGGCCACAGATACGCAGTATTTT
CASSGQGSATDTQYF
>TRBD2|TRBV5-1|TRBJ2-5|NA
TGCGCCAGCAGGACCCCAGCGGGGGGAATACCGGAGACCCAGTACTTC
CASRTPAGGIPETQYF
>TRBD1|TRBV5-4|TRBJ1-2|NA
TGTGCCAGCAGCACCGGACAGGGGGAGGGTTTTAACTATGGCTACACCTTC
CASSTGQGEGFNYGYTF
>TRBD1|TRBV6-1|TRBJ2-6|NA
TGTGCCAGCAGTCCACAGGGGTCTGGGGCCAACGGCCTGACTTTC
CASSPQGSGANGLTF
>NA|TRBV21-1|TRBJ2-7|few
TGTGCCAGCAGCAAGCACCGGGACAGGGGCCCCTACGAGCAGTACTTC
CASSKHRDRGPYEQYF
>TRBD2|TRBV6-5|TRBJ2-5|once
TGTGCCAGCAGTTATTGGGCTAGCGGGGAAGAGACCCAGTACTTC
CASSYWASGEETQYF
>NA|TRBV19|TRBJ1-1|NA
TGTGCCAGTAGTCCCGCGGGCACAACTGAAGCTTTCTTT
CASSPAGTTEAFF
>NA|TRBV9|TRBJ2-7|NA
TGTGCCAGCAGCGCATCAGGTGCGTACGAGCAGTACTTC
CASSASGAYEQYF
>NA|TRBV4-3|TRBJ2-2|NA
TGCGCCAGCAGCCAACCCAGGGGAATGGACACCGGGGAGCTGTTTTTT
CASSQPRGMDTGELFF
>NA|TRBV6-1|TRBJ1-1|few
TGTGCCAGCAGTGAAGGCGGAGACACTGAAGCTTTCTTT
CASSEGGDTEAFF
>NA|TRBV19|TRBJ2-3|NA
TGTGCCAGTAGCAAAGCTACTGACCTGAATGCGGTGGCAGATACGCAGTATTTT
CASSKATDLNAVADTQYF
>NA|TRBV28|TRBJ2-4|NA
TGTGCCAGCAGTTTTTATACGTTGGCCAGGGGTGCCAAAAACATTCAGTACTTC
CASSFYTLARGAKNIQYF
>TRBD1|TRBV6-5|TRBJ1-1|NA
TGTGCCAGCAGCCCGGGGGCCCAGGGGGACACTGAAGCTTTCTTT
CASSPGAQGDTEAFF
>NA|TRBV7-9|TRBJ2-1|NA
TGTGCCAGCAGCCCACCCCCCGGGAAGCGGTACAATGAGCAGTTCTTC
CASSPPPGKRYNEQFF
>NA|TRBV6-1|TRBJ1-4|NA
TGTGCCAGCAGTCGAGAAGAAACTAATGAAAAACTGTTTTTT
CASSREETNEKLFF
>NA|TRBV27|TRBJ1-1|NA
TGTGCCAGCAGTTTATCGATAGGGGGTAATCGGAACACTGAAGCTTTCTTT
CASSLSIGGNRNTEAFF
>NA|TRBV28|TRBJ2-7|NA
TGTGCCAGCAGTTTATGGGACAGCTCCTACGAGCAGTACTTC
CASSLWDSSYEQYF
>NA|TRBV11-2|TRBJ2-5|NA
TGTGCCAGCAGCCAAGGGCAGGCCCAGGGAGAGACCCAGTACTTC
CASSQGQAQGETQYF
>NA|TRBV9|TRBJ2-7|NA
TGTGCCAGCAGCGTAGGAGGACACTTCTCCTACGAGCAGTACTTC
CASSVGGHFSYEQYF
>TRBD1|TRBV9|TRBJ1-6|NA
TGTGCCAGCAGTCGACAGGGGGAAGGTCCCCTCCACTTT
CASSRQGEGPLHF
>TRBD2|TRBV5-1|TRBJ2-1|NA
TGCGCCAGCAGCTTGGCCCTAGCGGGGGACAATGAGCAGTTCTTC
CASSLALAGDNEQFF
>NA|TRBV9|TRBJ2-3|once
TGTGCCAGCAGCAAAACTGGTTCCACAGATACGCAGTATTTT
CASSKTGSTDTQYF
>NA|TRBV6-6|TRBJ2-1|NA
TGTGCCAGCAGTCCCAATAGGATCGACATCGATGAGCAGTTCTTC
CASSPNRIDIDEQFF
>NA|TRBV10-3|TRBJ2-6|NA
TGTGCCATCAGTGAGTCTAGCGGCTCTGGGGCCAACGGCCTGACTTTC
CAISESSGSGANGLTF
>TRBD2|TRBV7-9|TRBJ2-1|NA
TGTGCCAGCAGCCTTAGAGGCGGGGGGACGGCGAATTCCTACAATGAGCAGTTCTTC
CASSLRGGGTANSYNEQFF
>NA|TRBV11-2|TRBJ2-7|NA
TGTGCCAGCAGCTTGTGGGACTACGAGCAGTACTTC
CASSLWDYEQYF
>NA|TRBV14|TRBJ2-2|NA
TGTGCCAGCAGCCAAGTCGCCCGAGTGAACACCGGGGAGCTGTTTTTT
CASSQVARVNTGELFF
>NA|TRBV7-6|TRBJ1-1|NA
TGTGCCAGCAGCTACGGGGGAGCCACTGAAGCTTTCTTT
CASSYGGATEAFF
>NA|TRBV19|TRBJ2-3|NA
TGTGCCAGTAGTAGGCTTAACACAGATACGCAGTATTTT
CASSRLNTDTQYF
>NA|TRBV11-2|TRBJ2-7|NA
TGTGCCAGCAGCTTAGGAGACTACGAGCAGTACTTC
CASSLGDYEQYF
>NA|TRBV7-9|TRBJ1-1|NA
TGTGCCAGCAGACAGATTAAAGCTTTCTTT
CASRQIKAFF
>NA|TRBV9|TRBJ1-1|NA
TGTGCCAGCAGGGGGGACGGGGGAAGGACTGAAGCTTTCTTT
CASRGDGGRTEAFF
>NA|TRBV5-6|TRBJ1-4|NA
TGTGTCAGCAGCTTATTAAATGAAAAACTGTTTTTT
CVSSLLNEKLFF
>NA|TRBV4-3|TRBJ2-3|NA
TGCGCCAGCAGCCAAAACAGGGTAGATACGCAGTATTTT
CASSQNRVDTQYF
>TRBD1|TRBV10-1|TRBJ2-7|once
TGCGCCAGCAGTGAGGGCGGGACAGGGGGCGAGCAGTACTTC
CASSEGGTGGEQYF
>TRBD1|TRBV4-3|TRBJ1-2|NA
TGCGCCAGCAGCGCTGGACAGGGGGGTCTTGGCTACACCTTC
CASSAGQGGLGYTF
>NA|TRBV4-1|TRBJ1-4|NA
TGCGCCAGCAGCCAAGAACCGACAGGCTCTAATGAAAAACTGTTTTTT
CASSQEPTGSNEKLFF
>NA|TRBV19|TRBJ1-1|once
TGTGCCAGTAGTTTTCCGACAGGGAACACTGAAGCTTTCTTT
CASSFPTGNTEAFF
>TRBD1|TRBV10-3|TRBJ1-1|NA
TGTGCCATCAGTGGTACCGGACAGGGGGCTGAAGCTTTCTTT
CAISGTGQGAEAFF
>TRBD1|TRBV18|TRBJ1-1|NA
TGTGCCAGCGCAACAGGGGGCTGGGTCACTGAAGCTTTCTTT
CASATGGWVTEAFF
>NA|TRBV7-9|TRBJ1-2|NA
TGTGCCAGCAGCTTACAGGTTGATGGCTACACCTTC
CASSLQVDGYTF
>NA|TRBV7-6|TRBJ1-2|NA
TGTGCCAGCAGCCAGGGGAACTATGGCTACACCTTC
CASSQGNYGYTF
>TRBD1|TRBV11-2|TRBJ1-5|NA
TGTGCCAGCAGCTCTACAGGGGTGGGTCAGCCCCAGCATTTT
CASSSTGVGQPQHF
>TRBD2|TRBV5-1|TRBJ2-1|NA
TGCGCCAGCAGCTTGGGACTAGCGGGGAACAATGAGCAGTTCTTC
CASSLGLAGNNEQFF
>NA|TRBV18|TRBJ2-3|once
TGTGCCAGCTCATTTCGGGAGACCACAGATACGCAGTATTTT
CASSFRETTDTQYF
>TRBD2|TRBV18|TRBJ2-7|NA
TGTGCCAGCTCACTTCGCCCCGGGGGGTCCTACGAGCAGTACTTC
CASSLRPGGSYEQYF
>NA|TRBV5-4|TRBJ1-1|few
TGTGCCAGCAGCTCCCGGCGGGTGAACACTGAAGCTTTCTTT
CASSSRRVNTEAFF